This T cell receptor (beta chain) was captured in a study of blood T cells in healthy people across ages. Turning to this clonotype: The target antigen is unknown.

The V end was cut by 2 bases, the J end by 11 bases, with 4 bases between. Germline V gene lookup returns CDR1 SGHVS and CDR2 FNYEAQ. The length of the CDR3 is 9 residues. Study-level results: Diversity of TCR beta correlated strongly with naive T cell percentage. It was held that the diversity estimates obtained from one million T cells were underestimates.

A second about 7 to 11 cycle PCR used barcoded and J-beta primers. TCRdb processed the 5' RACE reads anew with MiXCR; each CDR3 protein has one entry. The sample yields approximately 730,000 distinct CDR3 sequences, about 55% seen once. The sequence came from a man aged 80 or over in good health. Sequencing was performed on blood. The chain recombines TRBV7-6 with TRBJ2-7; D not resolved. CDR3 amino acids: CASSLPEYF. The CDR3 DNA sequence: TGTGCCAGCAGCTTACCAGAGTACTTC.